This T cell receptor beta chain comes out of a study of cytomegalovirus exposure and HLA in healthy donors. Findings and caveats of the study: By HLA locus, TCR association rates varied in a later analysis, with DRB1 showing the most and HLA-C the fewest. The study found most TCR sequences rare, yet found some public TCRs in many donors.

It was healthy bone marrow donors who served as donors. Germline V gene lookup returns CDR1 SNHLY and CDR2 FYNNEI. V lost 6 bases to trimming and J lost 3 bases; unmatched junction nucleotides: 11. The CDR3 length is 17 residues. The PCR had 60 Vbeta and 13 Jbeta primers. Profiling relied on immunoSEQ multiplex PCR, and the TCRdb table lists in-frame clones only, not all of them. The sample holds under 200,000 clones, roughly two thirds seen once. Remarks on this clone: Its specificity is not known.

The chain links TRBV2 to TRBJ2-7; 13 bases match TRBD2. The sample was PBMCs. The sequence was collected from a woman in her forties in good health and CMV-seropositive. The chain's CDR3 is CASRAWTSGGGGYEQYF. CDR3 in DNA: TGTGCCAGCAGGGCCTGGACTAGCGGGGGTGGGGGCTACGAGCAGTACTTC.